Following are 14 T cell receptor beta chains from one sample sequenced in a study of cytomegalovirus exposure and HLA in healthy donors. Amplification used 60 Vbeta primers and 13 Jbeta primers. Clones were sequenced by immunoSEQ multiplex PCR, and TCRdb holds only the in-frame ones, with some missing. This sample has about 160,000 clones, with approximately 80% found just once. Sequenced sample: PBMCs. The receptors stem from a man aged 50-59 years in good health and CMV-seropositive.

This clone was picked up a small number of times. The V call is TRBV19, the J call TRBJ2-6, with D unresolved. Looked up from germline, CDR1 is LNHDA and CDR2 is SQIVND (reference sequence). The length of the CDR3 is 15 residues. V lost 7 bases and J 1 base, leaving 11 bases between the germline ends. The CDR3 sequence is CASIREPSGANVLTF. The CDR3 DNA sequence: TGTGCCAGTATCCGCGAACCATCTGGGGCCAACGTCCTGACTTTC.

There are a few counts of this clone. This rearrangement joins TRBV5-4 to TRBJ2-3; 13 positions match TRBD2. This CDR3 region has 16 residues. Germline lookup yields CDR1 SGHNT and CDR2 YYREEE (reference sequence). J was trimmed by 3 bases and V by 5 bases; bases with no gene match: 6. The CDR3 here is CASRSGTSGETDTQYF. The CDR3 DNA sequence: TGTGCCAGCAGGTCCGGGACTAGCGGGGAGACAGATACGCAGTATTTT.

The rearrangement links TRBV30 to TRBJ1-6; no clear D gene. This CDR3 region has 20 residues. V lost 4 bases and J lost 0, with 25 bases in between. In germline, CDR1 is GTSNPN, CDR2 SVGIG (reference sequence). In DNA, the CDR3 is TGTGCCTGGACCCTCCCGAGAGGGAGAAGTGAGAGCTCCTATAATTCACCCCTCCACTTT. This encodes CAWTLPRGRSESSYNSPLHF.

CDR3 in DNA: TGTGCCAGTAGTATAGGGCAGGGCAATGAGCAGTTCTTC. Translation gives CASSIGQGNEQFF. The chain links TRBV19 to TRBJ2-1, with D tentatively TRBD1 (5 bases). The CDR3 has 13 amino acids. Germline lookup yields CDR1 LNHDA and CDR2 SQIVND (reference sequence). The V gene lost 1 base and the J gene lost 6 bases, with 7 bases spanning the gap.

Here the CDR3 reads CASSPQRDNGNTIYF. The CDR3 DNA reads TGTGCCAGCTCACCACAACGAGATAATGGAAACACCATATATTTT. J is TRBJ1-3 and V is TRBV18, with no clear D. The CDR3 covers 15 residues. Germline V lookup: CDR1 KGHSH, CDR2 LQKENI. V gave up 1 base and J gave up 3 bases, with 10 bases separating them.

The chain combines TRBV20-1 with TRBJ1-1; D unresolved. The CDR3 totals 11 residues. Germline CDR1 reads DFQATT; CDR2 reads SNEGSKA (reference sequence). In nucleotides, the CDR3 is TGCAGCGACGACTCGAACACTGAAGCTTTCTTT. As protein: CSDDSNTEAFF.

The chain combines TRBV10-3 with TRBJ2-2, with a tentative D call TRBD1 (5 bases). Looked up from germline, CDR1 is ENHRY and CDR2 is SYGVKD. CDR3 length: 19 residues. Trimming left V 0 bases short and J 6 bases short, with 23 bases between. The CDR3 sequence: CAISESSATIAGFSGELFF. The CDR3 DNA reads as TGTGCCATCAGTGAGTCGTCGGCCACAATAGCAGGGTTTTCCGGGGAGCTGTTTTTT.

This clone was recorded once. This chain uses TRBV5-8 with TRBJ2-1, with 13 bases matching TRBD2. Germline loops: CDR1 SGHTS, CDR2 YDEGEE. The trim removed 2 bases at V and 0 bases at J, leaving 2 bases unmatched. The CDR3 is 17 amino acids. Here the CDR3 reads CASSLLAGGSSYNEQFF. The CDR3 DNA follows: TGTGCCAGCAGCTTACTAGCGGGGGGGAGCTCCTACAATGAGCAGTTCTTC.

The genes are TRBV7-3 and TRBJ2-2; tentative D call: TRBD2 (7 bases). CDR1 SGHTA and CDR2 FQGTGA come from the germline V gene. Trimming took 3 bases from V and 5 from J, leaving 13 bases between them. The CDR3 has 15 amino acids. In nucleotides, the CDR3 is TGTGCCAGCAGCTTGGGGGGGGCAAAGACCGGGGAGCTGTTTTTT. Translated: CASSLGGAKTGELFF. Combining the CDR3 with reference TRBV7-3 and TRBJ2-2 gives the whole variable domain GAGVSQTPSNKVTEKGKYVELRCDPISGHTALYWYRQSLGQGPEFLIYFQGTGAADDSGLPNDRFFAVRPEGSVSTLKIQRTERGDSAVYLCASSLGGAKTGELFFGEGSRLTVL.

The rearrangement links TRBV14 to TRBJ2-7; 8 bases are a match to TRBD1. The germline V gene encodes CDR1 SGHDN and CDR2 FVKESK. V lost 1 base to trimming and J lost 1 base; unmatched junction nucleotides: 0. The CDR3 length is 14 residues. CDR3 sequence reads: CASSQGTGSYEQYF. The CDR3 region has the DNA TGTGCCAGCAGCCAAGGGACAGGGTCCTACGAGCAGTACTTC.

This clone was recorded once. This rearrangement joins TRBV30 to TRBJ1-5; D is uncertain. CDR1 is GTSNPN, CDR2 SVGIG, per germline (reference sequence). Trimming took off 0 bases at V and 5 bases at J, with 8 bases between the two ends. The CDR3 length is 13 residues. This CDR3 reads CAWSVRSHQPQHF. The CDR3 region has the DNA TGTGCCTGGAGTGTACGGTCCCATCAGCCCCAGCATTTT.

The chain links TRBV28 to TRBJ2-7, with TRBD2 as a possible D gene (5 bases). In germline, CDR1 is MDHEN, CDR2 SYDVKM. Trimming took off 1 base at V and 3 bases at J, with 10 bases between the two ends. The CDR3 spans 14 residues. The CDR3 here is CASSLSGRNYEQYF. The CDR3 nucleotides read TGTGCCAGCAGTTTATCGGGGAGAAACTACGAGCAGTACTTC. Filled out from reference TRBV28 and TRBJ2-7, the complete variable domain reads DVKVTQSSRYLVKRTGEKVFLECVQDMDHENMFWYRQDPGLGLRLIYFSYDVKMKEKGDIPEGYSVSREKKERFSLILESASTNQTSMYLCASSLSGRNYEQYFGPGTRLTVT.

This clone has a single count. V and J are TRBV5-1 and TRBJ2-3; D may be TRBD2 (5 bases). Per the germline V gene, CDR1 is SGHRS and CDR2 is YFSETQ. V was pared by 1 base and J by 3 bases, with 15 bases between. The CDR3 sequence is 16 residues long. CDR3: CASSLRSGRGTDTQYF. CDR3 bases: TGCGCCAGCAGCTTGCGAAGCGGCCGAGGGACAGATACGCAGTATTTT.

Regarding this clone: Other DNA sequences in this sample translate to the same CDR3. This sequence joins TRBV18 and TRBJ1-2; no definite D call. Germline V gene data show CDR1 as KGHSH and CDR2 as LQKENI. The CDR3 covers 13 residues. V gave up 2 bases and J gave up 1 base, with 5 bases separating them. CDR3 DNA sequence: TGTGCCAGCTCACCAAACAGTAACTATGGCTACACCTTC. This codes for CASSPNSNYGYTF.